This T cell receptor beta chain was captured in a study of blood T cell repertoires in COVID-19. Study background: Sites in the United States, Italy and Spain provided acute and convalescent COVID-19 samples. Sample material is recorded as cDNA or gDNA derived from T cells, B-cell-depleted T cells, or PBMCs.

Clones were read by immunoSEQ multiplex PCR, and TCRdb kept only the in-frame ones, dropping some. The sample lists more than 95,000 clones, approximately 88% occurring once. The CDR3 is 14 residues long. V was trimmed by 4 bases and J by 5 bases, leaving 15 bases between them. Germline CDR1 SGDLS, CDR2 YYNGEE. This rearrangement joins TRBV9 to TRBJ2-5, with D perhaps matching TRBD2 (5 bases). What was sequenced was peripheral blood. The receptor was derived from a human donor in a cohort sampled during active COVID-19. CDR3 nucleotides: TGTGCCAGCAGCCCCACTGCCGGGAAGGAGACCCAGTACTTC. The encoded protein is CASSPTAGKETQYF.